Here is one TCR beta chain with its context. This clonotype was seen only a few times. Its antigen is currently not known. No much larger clonotype is one base removed from it; base qualities were not supplied. The data are from a study of T-cell memory formation after mild COVID-19 (dated by TCRdb to the early 2020s). Study-wide context: Most TCR sequence clusters were specific to one of the two donors. Longitudinal TCRalpha and TCRbeta repertoire sequencing tracked T-cell clones expanding and contracting after mild COVID-19 in a couple of donors. The cohort comprised two young, previously healthy adult volunteers, one female and one male.

The instrument given in TCRdb is Illumina NovaSeq 6000. TCRalpha and TCRbeta cDNA libraries were constructed by 5'RACE with constant-segment primers, with sample barcodes and unique molecular identifiers being introduced. Trizol reagent was used to extract RNA from every sample. Library amplification was performed in two PCR steps, and a second sample barcode and Illumina TruSeq adapters were introduced in the second step. Sequencing of libraries was performed on an Illumina NovaSeq with 2 x 150 bp paired-end reads. For the original study's pipeline: Reads were demultiplexed and collapsed into UMI-guided consensus sequences with migec v1.2.7. Using mixcr v2.1.11, UMI consensuses were aligned to TRA and TRB V and J templates and then assembled into clonotypes. Expanded or contracted clonotypes were those called significant by both edgeR and NoisET, with noise models trained on biological replicates. For edgeR calls, a false discovery rate-adjusted p below 0.01 and a log2 fold-change threshold of 1 were applied. PCA with hierarchical clustering of max-normalized trajectories of the 1000 most abundant clonotypes was used as exploratory dynamics analysis. Separately sequenced CD4+ and CD8+ repertoires were used to assign a CD4 or CD8 phenotype to each responding clone. Starting from the raw public reads, TCRdb applied fastp trimming at Q25, assembled clones with MiXCR and retained in-frame beta chains. Identical CDR3 protein sequences are pooled into one entry, listed with their most common genes and DNA. TCRdb, not the authors, supplied the V and J calls. The sample table contains 150,000 to 200,000 distinct CDR3 sequences; only one count was recorded for roughly 10% of them. Of the sample, approximately 4% falls within the top ten clones.

Study-wide findings and limitations: Clones contracting from day 15 to 85 had balanced CD4/CD8 phenotypes, while a second wave expanding from day 15 to 37 was biased towards CD4+. The study covered only a couple of mild cases, and larger cohorts including severe cases with pre-infection samples were considered necessary. Contracting CD4+ clones appeared mostly in the CM and EM memory subsets, whereas CD8+ clones were enriched in EMRA. Some responding clones were detected in pre-infection memory, suggesting pre-existing cross-reactive memory T cells joined the SARS-CoV-2 response. The second-wave clones that peaked on day 37 were not confirmed to be SARS-CoV-2 specific.

Ficoll-Paque density gradient centrifugation was used to isolate PBMCs. Per the germline V gene, SGHRS is the CDR1 and YFSETQ is the CDR2. Taken from cysteine to phenylalanine, the CDR3 has 15 residues. Only CDR3 DNA is held: 45 bases, read in frame from base 1. V and J are trimmed by 4 bases and 3 bases, and the gene matches miss 6 bases of the junction. Recombination connected TRBV5-1 to TRBJ2-3; TRBD1 fits 9 bases in the junction. Sequenced input: PBMCs or a T cell subset sorted from them (not recorded which). The source of this sequence is a young man who had mild COVID-19 (a few samples of this study predate the infection). The sample titles of this study are shuffled in the database, so cell type and time point are left out; the donor was told from shared clones. The CDR3 loop reads CASSEQGAMTDTQYF. In nucleotide form, the sequence is TGCGCCAGCAGCGAACAGGGGGCTATGACAGATACGCAGTATTTT.